The 6 T cell receptor beta chains reported below all come from one sample, sequenced in a study of T cell changes during pregnancy in multiple sclerosis. Clones were read by immunoSEQ multiplex PCR, and TCRdb kept only the in-frame ones, dropping some. The sample consists of approximately 72,000 clones, approximately 90% of them appearing once. The specimen was peripheral blood, collected in the first trimester of pregnancy. The receptors stem from a female donor in good health, enrolled as a control in a pregnancy study.

The chain recombines TRBV15 with TRBJ2-2, with D perhaps TRBD2 (5 bases). Germline V gene data show CDR1 as LNHNV and CDR2 as YYDKDF (reference sequence). The CDR3 is made up of 17 amino acids. The V end was cut by 0 bases, the J end by 2 bases, with 13 bases between. This CDR3 reads CATSRERTGQNTGELFF. The CDR3, as DNA: TGTGCCACCAGCAGAGAAAGGACTGGGCAAAACACCGGGGAGCTGTTTTTT.

The CDR3 loop reads CASSLGTQGPTDTQYF. CDR3 sequence (DNA): TGCGCCAGCAGCTTGGGAACACAGGGCCCCACAGATACGCAGTATTTT. The rearrangement uses TRBV5-1 and TRBJ2-3; the D gene is possibly TRBD1 (6 bases). Germline CDR1 reads SGHRS; CDR2 reads YFSETQ. Trimming removed 0 bases from V and 2 bases from J, with 13 bases in between. The CDR3 sequence is 16 residues long.

This rearrangement joins TRBV28 to TRBJ2-4, with D possibly TRBD1 on 6 matching bases. Trimming left V 10 bases short and J 4 bases short, with 11 bases between. Germline CDR1 is MDHEN and CDR2 is SYDVKM. The CDR3 covers 12 residues. The CDR3 DNA sequence: TGTGCCACTTCGGACAGTAAAAACATTCAGTACTTC. It encodes CATSDSKNIQYF.

This clone was seen only a few times. CDR3 bases: TGTGCCAGCAGCTTAGCGCAGCGGGCCCATACGCAGTATTTT. Its translation is CASSLAQRAHTQYF. The genes are TRBV7-9 and TRBJ2-3, with D perhaps matching TRBD2 (6 bases). Trimming removed 0 bases from V and 7 bases from J, with 11 bases in between. This CDR3 is built from 14 residues. Germline-derived CDR1 and CDR2 are SEHNR and FQNEAQ (reference sequence).

This clone turned up a few times. The chain is built from TRBV7-2 and TRBJ1-2; D unresolved. The CDR3 sequence is 16 residues long. Germline V lookup: CDR1 SGHTA, CDR2 FQGNSA. Between the trimmed V and J ends, which lost 5 bases and 3 bases, there was a span of 19 bases. CDR3 amino acids: CASSRISGEAYYGYTF. The CDR3 nucleotides read TGTGCCAGCAGCCGAATATCAGGCGAAGCATACTATGGCTACACCTTC. Based on the CDR3 plus reference TRBV7-2 and TRBJ1-2, the full variable domain is GAGVSQSPSNKVTEKGKDVELRCDPISGHTALYWYRQSLGQGLEFLIYFQGNSAPDKSGLPSDRFSAERTGGSVSTLTIQRTQQEDSAVYLCASSRISGEAYYGYTFGSGTRLTVV.

CDR3 protein: CARGPGDQPQHF. The DNA of the CDR3 is TGTGCCAGAGGACCGGGGGATCAGCCCCAGCATTTT. The chain links TRBV27 to TRBJ1-5; tentatively, D is TRBD1 (5 bases). Germline V gene lookup returns CDR1 MNHEY and CDR2 SMNVEV (reference sequence). The V and J ends lost 9 bases and 5 bases respectively, with 11 bases between them. The CDR3 extends over 12 amino acids.